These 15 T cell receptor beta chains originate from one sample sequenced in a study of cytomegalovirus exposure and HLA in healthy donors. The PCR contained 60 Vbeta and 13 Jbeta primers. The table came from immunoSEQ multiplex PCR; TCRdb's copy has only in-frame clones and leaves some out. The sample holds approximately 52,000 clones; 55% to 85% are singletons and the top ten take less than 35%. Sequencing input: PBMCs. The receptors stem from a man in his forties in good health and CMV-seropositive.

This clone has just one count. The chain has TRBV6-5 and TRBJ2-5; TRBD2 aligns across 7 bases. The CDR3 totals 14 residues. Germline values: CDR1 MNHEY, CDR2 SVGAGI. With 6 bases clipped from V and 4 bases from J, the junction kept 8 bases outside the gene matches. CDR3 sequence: CASSPGGLRETQYF. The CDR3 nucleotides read TGTGCCAGCAGCCCGGGGGGATTACGAGAGACCCAGTACTTC.

The CDR3 here is CASRGQVNEQFF. The CDR3 nucleotides are TGTGCCAGCAGAGGACAGGTAAATGAGCAGTTCTTC. This sequence joins TRBV2 and TRBJ2-1; 7 bases match TRBD1. Per germline, CDR1 SNHLY and CDR2 FYNNEI. The ends lost 6 bases at V and 7 bases at J; junction bases unmatched: 3. This CDR3 has 12 amino acids. Filled out from reference TRBV2 and TRBJ2-1, the complete variable domain reads EPEVTQTPSHQVTQMGQEVILRCVPISNHLYFYWYRQILGQKVEFLVSFYNNEISEKSEIFDDQFSVERPDGSNFTLKIRSTKLEDSAMYFCASRGQVNEQFFGPGTRLTVL.

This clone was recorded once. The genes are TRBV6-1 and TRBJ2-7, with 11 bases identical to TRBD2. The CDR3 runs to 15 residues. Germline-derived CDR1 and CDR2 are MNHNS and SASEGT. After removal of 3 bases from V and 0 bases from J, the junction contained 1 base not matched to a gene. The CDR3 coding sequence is TGTGCCAGCAGTGAGCTAGCGGGGGGCTCCTACGAGCAGTACTTC. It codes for CASSELAGGSYEQYF.

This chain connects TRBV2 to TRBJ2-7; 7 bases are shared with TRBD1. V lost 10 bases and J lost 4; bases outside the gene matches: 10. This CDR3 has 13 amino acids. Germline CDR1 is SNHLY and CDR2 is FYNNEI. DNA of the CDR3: TGTGCCACCAAAAGAGGGACAGATTACGAGCAGTACTTC. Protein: CATKRGTDYEQYF.

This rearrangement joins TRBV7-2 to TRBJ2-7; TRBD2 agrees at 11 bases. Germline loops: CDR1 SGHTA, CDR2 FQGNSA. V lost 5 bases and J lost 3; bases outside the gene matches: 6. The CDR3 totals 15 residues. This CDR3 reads CASSHSGGAVYEQYF. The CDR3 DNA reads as TGTGCCAGCAGCCATAGCGGGGGGGCCGTCTACGAGCAGTACTTC.

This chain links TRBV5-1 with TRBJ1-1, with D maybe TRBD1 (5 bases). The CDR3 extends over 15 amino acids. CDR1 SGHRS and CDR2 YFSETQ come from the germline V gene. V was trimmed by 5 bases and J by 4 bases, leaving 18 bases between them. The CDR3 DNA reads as TGCGCCAGCAGTCCCCCGTACGGGGGGAGCACTGAAGCTTTCTTT. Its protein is CASSPPYGGSTEAFF.

The CDR3 nucleotides read TGTGCCAGCAGCTTAGGCGCGAGGGGGACTGAAGCTTTCTTT. It translates to CASSLGARGTEAFF. This rearrangement joins TRBV7-9 to TRBJ1-1; a weak D match, TRBD1 (6 bases). CDR3 length equals 14 residues. Germline V CDR1 and CDR2: SEHNR, FQNEAQ (reference sequence). Trimming shortened V by 1 base and J by 5 bases, and 11 bases separated the two germline ends. Using reference TRBV7-9 and TRBJ1-1 for the parts outside the CDR3, the full variable domain is DTGVSQNPRHKITKRGQNVTFRCDPISEHNRLYWYRQTLGQGPEFLTYFQNEAQLEKSRLLSDRFSAERPKGSFSTLEIQRTEQGDSAMYLCASSLGARGTEAFFGQGTRLTVV.

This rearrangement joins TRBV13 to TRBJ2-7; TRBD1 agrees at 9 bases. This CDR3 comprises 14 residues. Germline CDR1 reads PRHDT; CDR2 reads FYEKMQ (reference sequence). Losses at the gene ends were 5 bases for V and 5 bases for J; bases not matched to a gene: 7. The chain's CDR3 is CASSRSRDRDEQYF. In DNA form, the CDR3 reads TGTGCCAGCAGCCGATCCCGGGACAGGGACGAGCAGTACTTC. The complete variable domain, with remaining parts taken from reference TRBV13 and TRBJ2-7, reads AAGVIQSPRHLIKEKRETATLKCYPIPRHDTVYWYQQGPGQDPQFLISFYEKMQSDKGSIPDRFSAQQFSDYHSELNMSSLELGDSALYFCASSRSRDRDEQYFGPGTRLTVT.

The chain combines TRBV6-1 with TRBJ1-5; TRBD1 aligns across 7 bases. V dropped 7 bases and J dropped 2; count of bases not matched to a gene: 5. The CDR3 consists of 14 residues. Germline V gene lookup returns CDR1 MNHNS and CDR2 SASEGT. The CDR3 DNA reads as TGTGCCAGCACCGGACAGGTGGGCAATCAGCCCCAGCATTTT. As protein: CASTGQVGNQPQHF.

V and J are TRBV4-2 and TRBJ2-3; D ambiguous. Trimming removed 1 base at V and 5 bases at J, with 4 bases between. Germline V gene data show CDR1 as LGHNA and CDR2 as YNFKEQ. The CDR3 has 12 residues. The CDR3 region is CASSQVEDTQYF. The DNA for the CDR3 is TGTGCCAGCAGCCAAGTAGAAGATACGCAGTATTTT.

Here the CDR3 reads CASSPGWTGGTAEAFF. CDR3 coding DNA: TGTGCCAGCAGCCCAGGATGGACAGGGGGGACGGCTGAAGCTTTCTTT. The chain joins TRBV7-9 to TRBJ1-1, with 10 nucleotides matching TRBD1. V shed 5 bases and J 6 bases; nucleotides not matched to a gene: 12. CDR3 length: 16 residues. Looked up from germline, CDR1 is SEHNR and CDR2 is FQNEAQ (reference sequence).

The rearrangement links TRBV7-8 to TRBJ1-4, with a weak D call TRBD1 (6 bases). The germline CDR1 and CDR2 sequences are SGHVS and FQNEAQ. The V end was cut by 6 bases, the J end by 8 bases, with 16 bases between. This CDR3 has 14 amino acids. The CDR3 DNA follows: TGTGCCAGCAGAACGGAGGGGGGGGAGGAAAAACTGTTTTTT. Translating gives CASRTEGGEEKLFF.

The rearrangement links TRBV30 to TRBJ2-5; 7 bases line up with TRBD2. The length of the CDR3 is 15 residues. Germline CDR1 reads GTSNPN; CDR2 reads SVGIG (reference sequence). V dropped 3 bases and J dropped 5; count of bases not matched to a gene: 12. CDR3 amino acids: CAWRIVWAGVETQYF. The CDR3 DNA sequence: TGTGCCTGGAGGATAGTTTGGGCGGGGGTGGAGACCCAGTACTTC.

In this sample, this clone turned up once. The CDR3 nucleotides are TGTGCCAGCAGTTACTCGTTTGAGGGCTACACCTTC. It translates to CASSYSFEGYTF. J is TRBJ1-2 and V is TRBV6-6; D unresolved. Trimming removed 0 bases from V and 8 bases from J, with 7 bases in between. Germline CDR1 is MNHNY and CDR2 is SVGAGI (reference sequence). The CDR3 contains 12 residues.

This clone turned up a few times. This CDR3 reads CASSRQRREQFF. DNA of the CDR3: TGTGCCAGCAGCCGTCAGAGGAGGGAGCAGTTCTTC. The V and J genes are TRBV7-2 and TRBJ2-1; D possibly corresponds to TRBD2 (5 bases). CDR3 length: 12 residues. CDR1 and CDR2 from the germline V gene are SGHTA and FQGNSA. Trimming took 5 bases from V and 10 from J, leaving 12 bases between them.